Presented here are 16 T cell receptor beta chains from one specimen sequenced in a study of T cells in Graves' hyperthyroidism and ophthalmopathy. What was amplified from RNA transcripts were TCR beta CDR3 regions. The HTBI primer set was used in a first-round RT-PCR of the TCR CDR3. TCRdb recomputed calls from the multiplex PCR reads with MiXCR, one row per CDR3 protein. The sample has 300,000 to 450,000 distinct CDR3 sequences; approximately 13% are singletons. The sequenced sample consisted of blood. These receptors were taken from a woman aged 55-70 years with Graves' hyperthyroidism.

This clonotype was seen many times. J is TRBJ2-7 and V is TRBV13; D is unclear. This CDR3 is built from 12 residues. Between the trimmed V and J ends, which lost 3 bases and 7 bases, there was a span of 10 bases. CDR1 and CDR2 from the germline V gene are PRHDT and FYEKMQ (reference sequence). The CDR3 nucleotides read TGTGCCAGCAGCTTCTCTGCCGGAGAGCAGTACTTC. It is translated as CASSFSAGEQYF.

This chain connects TRBV10-3 to TRBJ1-6; perhaps TRBD1 as D (5 bases). This CDR3 region has 15 residues. The germline V gene has CDR1 ENHRY and CDR2 SYGVKD. Trimming took off 4 bases at V and 7 bases at J, with 14 bases between the two ends. The CDR3 loop is CAISVGQGKNSPLHF. CDR3 nucleotides: TGTGCCATCAGTGTCGGGCAGGGAAAAAATTCACCCCTCCACTTT.

There are many counts of this clonotype. This chain joins TRBV2 and TRBJ1-5, with 10 bases that match TRBD1. With 7 bases clipped from V and 1 base from J, the junction kept 4 bases outside the gene matches. Per the germline V gene, CDR1 is SNHLY and CDR2 is FYNNEI. The CDR3 extends over 15 amino acids. This chain's CDR3 is CASKGQGLSNQPQHF. The CDR3 nucleotides are TGTGCCAGCAAGGGACAGGGGCTGAGCAATCAGCCCCAGCATTTT.

Ten or more counts support this clonotype. The V and J genes are TRBV7-9 and TRBJ1-1; a weak D match, TRBD1 (6 bases). Germline loops: CDR1 SEHNR, CDR2 FQNEAQ (reference sequence). CDR3 length: 14 amino acids. V lost 5 bases and J lost 6, with 16 bases in between. In DNA form, the CDR3 reads TGTGCCAGCAGCCCGACAGCCCCAGGGGCTGAAGCTTTCTTT. Translated: CASSPTAPGAEAFF.

This chain connects TRBV9 to TRBJ2-3, with TRBD2 identical over 8 bases. J gave up 1 base and V 4 bases, and 8 bases lay outside the gene matches. The CDR3 spans 16 residues. Per germline, CDR1 SGDLS and CDR2 YYNGEE. Here the CDR3 DNA reads TGTGCCAGCAGCCTTACGGGGGGGATGGGCACAGATACGCAGTATTTT. As protein: CASSLTGGMGTDTQYF.

Ten or more counts support this clonotype. The chain joins TRBV6-2 or TRBV6-3 to TRBJ2-7, with D tentatively TRBD1 (6 bases). Looked up from germline, CDR1 is MNHEY and CDR2 is SVGEGT. V lost 6 bases, J lost 0 bases, and 6 bases lay in between. The CDR3 runs to 12 residues. CDR3: CASRDSSYEQYF. The DNA of the CDR3 is TGTGCCAGCAGGGACAGCTCCTACGAGCAGTACTTC.

Ten or more counts support this clonotype. The gene calls are TRBV12-3 or TRBV12-4 and TRBJ2-7; TRBD2 aligns across 9 bases. CDR3 length: 15 residues. V shed 5 bases and J 2 bases; nucleotides not matched to a gene: 7. The CDR3 nucleotides read TGTGCCAGCAGTGACCGGACTAGCGCTACCTACGAGCAGTACTTC. Protein sequence: CASSDRTSATYEQYF.

V is TRBV11-3 and J is TRBJ1-1; unclear D gene. The germline V gene encodes CDR1 SGHNT and CDR2 YENEEA. The CDR3 has 16 residues. Trimming removed 4 bases from V and 0 bases from J, with 15 bases in between. The DNA of the CDR3 is TGTGCCAGCAGCTCGGAGAAGTGGACGGTGAACACTGAAGCTTTCTTT. Translation: CASSSEKWTVNTEAFF.

About this clonotype itself: A read error is possible here, since a much larger clone lies one base away. Here the CDR3 omits its conserved ending phenylalanine or tryptophan, so a read error is the likely source. The chain employs TRBV7-2 and TRBJ1-3, with 10 bases fitting TRBD1. The CDR3 loop spans 15 amino acids. The germline V gene encodes CDR1 SGHTA and CDR2 FQGNSA. The V segment lost 1 base and the J segment 5 bases; nucleotides outside the gene matches: 2. The CDR3 is CASSLGDRGRNTIYL. DNA of the CDR3: TGTGCCAGCAGCTTAGGAGACAGGGGGCGAAACACCATATATCTT.

The table lists this clonotype with many counts. The V call is TRBV7-9, the J call TRBJ2-4; TRBD1 agrees at 9 bases. CDR1 is SEHNR and CDR2 is FQNEAQ in the germline V gene (reference sequence). The ends lost 5 bases at V and 0 bases at J; junction bases unmatched: 5. The CDR3 has 16 amino acids. CDR3 DNA: TGTGCCAGCAGCGCGGGACAGGGAATAGCCAAAAACATTCAGTACTTC. Protein sequence: CASSAGQGIAKNIQYF. Drawing the rest from reference TRBV7-9 and TRBJ2-4, the complete variable domain is DTGVSQNPRHKITKRGQNVTFRCDPISEHNRLYWYRQTLGQGPEFLTYFQNEAQLEKSRLLSDRFSAERPKGSFSTLEIQRTEQGDSAMYLCASSAGQGIAKNIQYFGAGTRLSVL.

This clonotype was counted ten times or more. This chain connects TRBV7-9 to TRBJ2-2; TRBD2 matches at 8 bases. The length of the CDR3 is 15 residues. Trimming took 5 bases from V and 6 from J; bases not matched to a gene: 8. Germline V gene data show CDR1 as SEHNR and CDR2 as FQNEAQ (reference sequence). The CDR3 sequence: CASSPGAGVSGELFF. The CDR3 DNA reads as TGTGCCAGCAGCCCCGGAGCGGGAGTCTCCGGGGAGCTGTTTTTT.

The rearrangement joins TRBV7-2 to TRBJ2-3; D gene ambiguous. The length of the CDR3 is 13 residues. Trimming shortened V by 3 bases and J by 5 bases, and 9 bases separated the two germline ends. Per the germline V gene, CDR1 is SGHTA and CDR2 is FQGNSA. The CDR3 sequence: CASSFLSGDTQYF. The CDR3 DNA follows: TGTGCCAGCAGCTTTCTCTCAGGAGATACGCAGTATTTT.

This clonotype came up many times. The chain joins TRBV28 to TRBJ2-2, with 14 bases lining up with TRBD2. Germline V gives CDR1 MDHEN, CDR2 SYDVKM. Germline trimming cut 3 bases from V and 1 base from J; bases unmatched to any gene: 7. The CDR3 covers 19 residues. The CDR3 loop reads CASSFPGTSGSWNTGELFF. CDR3 sequence (DNA): TGTGCCAGCAGTTTTCCCGGGACTAGCGGGAGCTGGAACACCGGGGAGCTGTTTTTT.

This clonotype has only a few counts. The rearrangement joins TRBV13 to TRBJ2-7, with 7 bases identical to TRBD2. The CDR3 totals 16 residues. The V gene's germline CDR1 is PRHDT and CDR2 FYEKMQ (reference sequence). The trim removed 5 bases at V and 4 bases at J, leaving 14 bases unmatched. CDR3 sequence reads: CASSAGVGQGPYEQYF. CDR3 nucleotides: TGTGCCAGCAGCGCGGGGGTGGGCCAGGGCCCATACGAGCAGTACTTC.

In its sample, this clonotype was seen many times. This chain connects TRBV29-1 to TRBJ2-1; D is possibly TRBD2 (5 bases). This CDR3 is 12 amino acids long. V lost 4 bases to trimming and J lost 9 bases, with 13 bases between them. Germline V gives CDR1 SQVTM, CDR2 ANQGSEA. CDR3 sequence reads: CSVAQSGIEQFF. Here the CDR3 DNA reads TGCAGCGTTGCCCAGTCGGGGATTGAGCAGTTCTTC.

This clonotype was counted many times. The V and J genes are TRBV5-1 and TRBJ2-1; 9 bases are shared with TRBD1. V lost 2 bases to trimming and J lost 1 base; unmatched junction nucleotides: 4. Per germline, CDR1 SGHRS and CDR2 YFSETQ. The CDR3 covers 16 residues. The CDR3 nucleotides read TGCGCCAGCAGCTTTCTACAGGGGGCATCCTACAATGAGCAGTTCTTC. It is translated as CASSFLQGASYNEQFF.